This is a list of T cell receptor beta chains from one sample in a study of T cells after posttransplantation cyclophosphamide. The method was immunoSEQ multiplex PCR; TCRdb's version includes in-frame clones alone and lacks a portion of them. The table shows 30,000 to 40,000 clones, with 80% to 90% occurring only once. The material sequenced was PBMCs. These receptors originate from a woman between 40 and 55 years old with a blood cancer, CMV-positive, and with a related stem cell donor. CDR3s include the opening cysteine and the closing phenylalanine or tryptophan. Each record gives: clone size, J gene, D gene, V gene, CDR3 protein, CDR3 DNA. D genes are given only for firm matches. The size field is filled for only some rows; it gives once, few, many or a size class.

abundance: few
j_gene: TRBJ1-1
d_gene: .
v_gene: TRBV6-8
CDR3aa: CAGPRGKAFF
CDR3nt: TGTGCCGGCCCCAGGGGTAAAGCTTTCTTT

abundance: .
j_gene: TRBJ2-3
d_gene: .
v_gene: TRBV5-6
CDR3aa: CASNPLGADTDTQYF
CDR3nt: TGTGCCAGCAACCCCCTGGGGGCCGACACAGATACGCAGTATTTT

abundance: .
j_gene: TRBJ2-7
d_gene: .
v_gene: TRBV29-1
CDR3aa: CSVAIGQSYEQYF
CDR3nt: TGCAGCGTTGCGATAGGACAGAGCTACGAGCAGTACTTC

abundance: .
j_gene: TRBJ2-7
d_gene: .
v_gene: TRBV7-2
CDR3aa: CASSFLQGYEQYF
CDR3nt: TGTGCCAGCAGCTTCTTACAGGGCTACGAGCAGTACTTC

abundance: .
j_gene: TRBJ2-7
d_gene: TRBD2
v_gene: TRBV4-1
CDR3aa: CASSSRGGSTPEQYF
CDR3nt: TGCGCCAGCAGCTCGAGGGGAGGGAGTACCCCCGAGCAGTACTTC

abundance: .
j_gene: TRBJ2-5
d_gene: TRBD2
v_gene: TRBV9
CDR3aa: CASSVDGGGTQETQYF
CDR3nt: TGTGCCAGCAGCGTAGATGGCGGGGGGACCCAAGAGACCCAGTACTTC

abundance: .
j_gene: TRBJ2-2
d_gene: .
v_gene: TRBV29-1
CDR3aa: CSATGQNTGELFF
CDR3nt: TGCAGCGCCACGGGACAGAACACCGGGGAGCTGTTTTTT

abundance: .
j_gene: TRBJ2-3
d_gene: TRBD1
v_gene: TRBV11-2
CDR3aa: CASSPISRGSADTQYF
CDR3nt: TGTGCCAGCAGCCCAATCAGCAGGGGGAGTGCAGATACGCAGTATTTT

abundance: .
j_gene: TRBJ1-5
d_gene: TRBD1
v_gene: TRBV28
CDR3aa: CASSPPTPDRGSNQPQHF
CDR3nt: TGTGCCAGCAGTCCCCCTACCCCGGACAGGGGGAGCAATCAGCCCCAGCATTTT

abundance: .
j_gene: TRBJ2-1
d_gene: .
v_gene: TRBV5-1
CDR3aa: CASSSVSYNEQFF
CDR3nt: TGCGCCAGCAGTTCCGTATCCTACAATGAGCAGTTCTTC

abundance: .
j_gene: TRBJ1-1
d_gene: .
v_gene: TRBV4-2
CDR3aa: CASSQDARNTEAFF
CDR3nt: TGTGCCAGCAGCCAAGATGCGCGGAACACTGAAGCTTTCTTT

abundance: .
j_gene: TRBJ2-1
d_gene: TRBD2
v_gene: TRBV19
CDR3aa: CASSPASGGYNEQFF
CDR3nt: TGTGCCAGTAGTCCCGCTAGCGGGGGCTACAATGAGCAGTTCTTC

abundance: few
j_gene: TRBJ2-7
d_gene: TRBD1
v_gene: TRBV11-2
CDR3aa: CASSLSPGQGAYEQYF
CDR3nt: TGTGCCAGCAGCTTATCCCCGGGACAGGGTGCTTACGAGCAGTACTTC

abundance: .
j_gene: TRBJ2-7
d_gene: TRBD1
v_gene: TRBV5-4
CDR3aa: CASKIGQGAYEQYF
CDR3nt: TGTGCCAGCAAGATAGGACAGGGGGCCTACGAGCAGTACTTC